The 3 T cell receptor beta chains listed next were all sequenced from one sample in a study of blood T cells in healthy people across ages (dated by TCRdb to between 2014 and 2017). The method was 5' RACE. Data came from an Illumina HiSeq 2500. The second PCR ran for roughly 6 to 11 cycles and used a J-beta primer mix along with a sample-barcoded 5' primer. TCRdb passed the public sequencing reads through fastp at Q25 and MiXCR, retaining productive beta sequences. Each record represents a unique CDR3 protein, reported with the most common genes and DNA among its rows. Recorded for this sample are about 690,000 distinct CDR3 sequences; approximately 40% of them occurred a single time. Around 30% of the sample is held by the ten biggest clonotypes. The sample was blood. The origin of the receptors is a man aged 80 or over in good health.

The chain has TRBV28 and TRBJ2-3; the match to TRBD2 covers 8 bases. The V segment lost 5 bases and the J segment 1 base; nucleotides outside the gene matches: 8. The germline V gene has CDR1 MDHEN and CDR2 SYDVKM. There are 16 residues in the CDR3. For the CDR3, the DNA is TGTGCCAGCAGTCCCTGGGGGCGGGAGGGCACAGATACGCAGTATTTT. Protein product: CASSPWGREGTDTQYF.

This clonotype has at least ten counts. The chain employs TRBV20-1 and TRBJ2-4; 8 bases are a match to TRBD1. V shed 3 bases and J 3 bases; nucleotides not matched to a gene: 4. The CDR3 contains 14 residues. Germline CDR1 and CDR2: DFQATT and SNEGSKA (reference sequence). CDR3 sequence (DNA): TGCAGTGCTAGGCTACAGGGGGTCAAAAACATTCAGTACTTC. Its protein product is CSARLQGVKNIQYF.

This chain connects TRBV5-1 to TRBJ1-1; 11 bases match TRBD1. From germline, CDR1 is SGHRS and CDR2 YFSETQ. The trim removed 1 base at V and 3 bases at J, leaving 11 bases unmatched. The CDR3 length is 18 residues. The CDR3: CASSLRPGTGGVHTEAFF. In DNA form, the CDR3 reads TGCGCCAGCAGCTTGAGACCGGGGACAGGGGGTGTTCACACTGAAGCTTTCTTT.